This T cell receptor (beta chain) came from a study of T cell changes during pregnancy in multiple sclerosis. The table came from immunoSEQ multiplex PCR; TCRdb's copy has only in-frame clones and leaves some out. The data contain some 74,000 clones, more than 90% of them seen just once; the ten biggest clones take up over 3.5%. This CDR3 has 14 residues. Germline trimming cut 5 bases from V and 9 bases from J; bases unmatched to any gene: 9. CDR1 is SEHNR and CDR2 is FQNEAQ in the germline V gene (reference sequence). The sequencing used peripheral blood, collected after pregnancy. The sequence derives from a female donor in good health, enrolled as a control in a pregnancy study. The chain recombines TRBV7-9 with TRBJ2-1; the match to TRBD2 covers 8 bases. The CDR3 DNA reads as TGTGCCAGCAGCGAATCCGGGACTAGAGGTGAGCAGTTCTTC. Translation gives CASSESGTRGEQFF.